This TCR beta chain was found in a study of CD8+CD57+ T cells in acquired aplastic anemia. About the study: DNA per sorted CD4+ or CD8+ sample ranged roughly 0.17 to 27.4 ug, averaging roughly 3.2 ug.

Details on this clonotype: Its antigen is not known.

Genomic DNA served as template for TCR beta VDJ and CDR3 profiling. From the reads, TCRdb called clonotypes with MiXCR, one entry per CDR3 protein. Of around 200,000 distinct CDR3 sequences listed, nearly 50% are singletons. All sequencing subjects had displayed CD8+CD57+ cell expansion on flow cytometry. There was no therapy given to any patient before the blood sampling took place. Study-level findings and limits: Patients and controls were not found to differ significantly in CD8+ Simpson's diversity. Overlap between patients and controls comprised about 28 CD8+ CDR3 sequences.

Per the germline V gene, CDR1 is ENHRY and CDR2 is SYGVKD. Trimming pared 3 bases from V and 2 bases from J, leaving 4 bases between. This CDR3 region has 12 residues. This rearrangement joins TRBV10-3 to TRBJ1-2; D remains unclear. The sequence derives from a human donor with aplastic anemia. Sample: sorted CD4+, CD8+, or CD8+CD57+ T cells (not recorded which) from PBMCs. This chain's CDR3 is CAISENNYGYTF. The CDR3 nucleotides are TGTGCCATCAGTGAAAACAACTATGGCTACACCTTC.